The 28 T cell receptor beta chains below all came from one sample that was sequenced in a study of regulatory T cells in long-lasting Graves disease. Combining iRepertoire HTBI primers with Arm-PCR of CDR3 regions, the authors built TCR beta libraries. TCRdb re-called the multiplex PCR reads through MiXCR, storing one row per CDR3 protein. The table records roughly 440,000 distinct CDR3 sequences, about 17% of them present only once. The time point was: newly diagnosed GD, antithyroid drugs for less than 3 months. Making the TCR library involved RNA that had been extracted from PBMCs. This same sample was also part of a study on T cells in Graves' hyperthyroidism and ophthalmopathy.

Sequences were derived from peripheral blood mononuclear cells (PBMCs), sampled at new diagnosis, from a patient treated with antithyroid drugs. The source of these receptors is a woman under 30 with Graves disease.

The J gene is TRBJ1-1, the V gene TRBV19, with 9 bases that match TRBD1. From germline, CDR1 is LNHDA and CDR2 SQIVND (reference sequence). The junction had 14 bases not matched to a gene; V was cut back by 7 bases and J by 11 bases. This CDR3 is built from 14 residues. The DNA for the CDR3 is TGTGCCAGTATCGGGGACAGGGACAACACTGGGGCTTTCTTT. This sequence encodes CASIGDRDNTGAFF.

This clonotype was observed at least ten times. J is TRBJ2-1 and V is TRBV6-2 or TRBV6-3; D assignment may be TRBD1 or TRBD2 (5 bases each). Germline loops: CDR1 MNHEY, CDR2 SVGEGT. This CDR3 comprises 13 residues. Trimming removed 4 bases at V and 2 bases at J, with 6 bases between. The CDR3 DNA reads TGTGCCAGCAGTTGGGGACCCTACAATGAGCAGTTCTTC. It translates to CASSWGPYNEQFF.

This clonotype appeared many times. The chain couples TRBV3-1 to TRBJ1-4; D may be TRBD1 (5 bases). The CDR3 is made up of 16 amino acids. Trimming cost V 3 bases and J 5 bases, with 16 bases left between them. CDR1 and CDR2 (germline): LGHDT, YNNKEL (reference sequence). The CDR3 DNA follows: TGTGCCAGCAGCCACGCCTCGGGGACGGGAAATGAAAAACTGTTTTTT. As protein: CASSHASGTGNEKLFF.

This clonotype was seen many times. V gene TRBV20-1 combines with J gene TRBJ1-5, with D hard to call. The CDR3 runs 13 residues. From germline, CDR1 is DFQATT and CDR2 SNEGSKA (reference sequence). V shed 5 bases and J shed 4 bases, with 12 bases lying between them. The CDR3 DNA follows: TGCAGTGCTCCCCCGGACGGTAATCAGCCCCAGCATTTT. It specifies CSAPPDGNQPQHF.

This clonotype was picked up many times. J is TRBJ2-3 and V is TRBV28; 10 bases are a match to TRBD1. Germline values: CDR1 MDHEN, CDR2 SYDVKM. Trimming removed 4 bases from V and 8 bases from J; junction bases left unmatched: 12. This CDR3 is 16 amino acids long. The CDR3 loop is CASSSGTGATLGTQYF. DNA for the CDR3: TGTGCCAGCAGTTCCGGGACAGGGGCAACACTCGGTACGCAGTATTTT.

To note about this clonotype: A single base separates this from a much larger clone, so it may be a read error. The V call is TRBV7-9, the J call TRBJ1-1; the match to TRBD1 covers 8 bases. Germline V gene data show CDR1 as SEHNR and CDR2 as FQNEAQ (reference sequence). The CDR3 has 15 residues. CDR3: CASSSSGGVNTEASF. The CDR3, as DNA: TGTGCCAGCAGCAGCTCAGGGGGCGTGAACACTGAAGCTTCCTTT.

This clonotype was seen a handful of times. The V call is TRBV5-6, the J call TRBJ2-5, with 7 nucleotides matching TRBD1. From germline, CDR1 is SGHDT and CDR2 YYEEEE. CDR3 length equals 16 residues. Trimming took 4 bases from V and 0 from J; bases not matched to a gene: 9. This chain's CDR3 is CASSLLDRSYQETQYF. The CDR3 DNA reads as TGTGCCAGCAGCCTTCTGGACAGGTCGTACCAAGAGACCCAGTACTTC.

This clonotype was recorded many times. V and J are TRBV28 and TRBJ2-7; 7 positions match TRBD1. J was trimmed by 2 bases and V by 8 bases; bases with no gene match: 9. CDR3 length: 14 amino acids. Germline assignment: CDR1 MDHEN and CDR2 SYDVKM. The CDR3, as DNA: TGTGCCAGCCGATCCGGGACAGTAGCCTACGAGCAGTACTTC. It translates to CASRSGTVAYEQYF.

In this sample, this clonotype turned up many times. The chain combines TRBV20-1 with TRBJ2-1; 10 nucleotides line up with TRBD2. The length of the CDR3 is 11 residues. Germline V gene data show CDR1 as DFQATT and CDR2 as SNEGSKA (reference sequence). V shed 3 bases, J shed 14 bases, and the junction held 4 bases outside the gene matches. Here the CDR3 reads CSARDGTSEFF. The CDR3 bases are TGCAGTGCTAGGGACGGGACTAGCGAGTTCTTC.

This clonotype occurred many times. V and J are TRBV3-1 and TRBJ2-1, with 7 nucleotides matching TRBD2. Germline V CDR1 and CDR2: LGHDT, YNNKEL (reference sequence). Trimming took 3 bases from V and 6 from J; bases not matched to a gene: 14. The CDR3 is 17 amino acids. CDR3 in DNA: TGTGCCAGCAGCCAGGGCCCGGGGCTAGCGGTCCTCAATGAGCAGTTCTTC. As protein: CASSQGPGLAVLNEQFF.

This clonotype occurred many times. The chain is built from TRBV2 and TRBJ2-3; D uncertain. The CDR3 sequence is 14 residues long. Germline V gene sequence: CDR1 SNHLY, CDR2 FYNNEI. V was clipped by 5 bases and J by 6 bases, with 15 bases between them. The CDR3 loop reads CASSFWALLDTQYF. The CDR3 nucleotides are TGTGCCAGCAGTTTCTGGGCCCTCCTCGATACGCAGTATTTT.

This clonotype was detected ten times or more. V and J are TRBV28 and TRBJ2-1, with no clear D. Deletions cut 3 bases from V and 2 bases from J, with 8 bases between. Germline CDR1 and CDR2: MDHEN and SYDVKM. The CDR3 consists of 14 residues. CDR3 nucleotides: TGTGCCAGCAGTTTCGGTGGGGCCTACAATGAGCAGTTCTTC. Translated, it gives CASSFGGAYNEQFF. The variable domain in full, completed from reference TRBV28 and TRBJ2-1, reads DVKVTQSSRYLVKRTGEKVFLECVQDMDHENMFWYRQDPGLGLRLIYFSYDVKMKEKGDIPEGYSVSREKKERFSLILESASTNQTSMYLCASSFGGAYNEQFFGPGTRLTVL.

This chain's CDR3 is CASSVGLGNTIYF. CDR3 nucleotide sequence: TGTGCCAGCAGTGTAGGTCTTGGAAACACCATATATTTT. The rearrangement links TRBV2 to TRBJ1-3; D is uncertain. V gave up 4 bases and J gave up 3 bases, with 7 bases separating them. This CDR3 comprises 13 residues. Germline V lookup: CDR1 SNHLY, CDR2 FYNNEI.

Points on this clonotype: A much larger clone lies a single base off, so this may be a read error. This CDR3 fails to terminate in the conserved phenylalanine or tryptophan, so it likely reflects a read error. The limits of the CDR3 on the DNA are not certain, so only TCRdb's listed CDR3 is given. This chain connects TRBV6-2 or TRBV6-3 to TRBJ1-2; TRBD1, as called in the table, went unchecked against the DNA. The germline gives CDR1 MNHEY, CDR2 SVGEGT. The CDR3 spans 11 amino acids, including both terminal residues. The CDR3 reads CASRQEDRPHL.

The rearrangement uses TRBV7-8 and TRBJ1-1, with D possibly being TRBD1 (5 bases). Germline V gene data show CDR1 as SGHVS and CDR2 as FQNEAQ. This CDR3 region has 12 residues. Deletions cut 2 bases from V and 10 bases from J, with 11 bases between. The CDR3 DNA reads TGTGCCAGCAGCTTAATGCAGGGTAGAGCTTTCTTT. This translates into CASSLMQGRAFF.

Many counts were recorded for this clonotype. The V call is TRBV28, the J call TRBJ1-1; possible D gene TRBD1, 5 bases. The CDR3 loop spans 14 amino acids. Between the trimmed V and J ends, which lost 6 bases and 0 bases, there was a span of 11 bases. The germline gives CDR1 MDHEN, CDR2 SYDVKM. The CDR3 DNA follows: TGTGCCAGCAGGCTGACAGCTATGAACACTGAAGCTTTCTTT. It yields the protein CASRLTAMNTEAFF.

This clonotype was seen at least ten times. V is TRBV20-1 and J is TRBJ2-1; D remains unclear. The CDR3 loop spans 14 amino acids. The V and J ends lost 5 bases and 2 bases respectively, with 13 bases between them. Germline CDR1 reads DFQATT; CDR2 reads SNEGSKA (reference sequence). The CDR3 protein is CSAFPRVAYNEQFF. Here the CDR3 DNA reads TGCAGTGCTTTTCCCCGGGTGGCCTACAATGAGCAGTTCTTC.

In its sample, this clonotype was seen many times. The chain couples TRBV7-9 to TRBJ2-7; perhaps D is TRBD1 or TRBD2 (6 bases each). The CDR3 sequence is 15 residues long. Trimming shortened V by 8 bases and J by 2 bases, and 19 bases separated the two germline ends. Germline V gene sequence: CDR1 SEHNR, CDR2 FQNEAQ (reference sequence). In DNA, the CDR3 is TGTGCCAGCGCCCCGAGACGCGGGACACCCTACGAGCAGTACTTC. Translated, it gives CASAPRRGTPYEQYF.

The table lists this clonotype with a few counts. The rearrangement uses TRBV28 and TRBJ2-7; TRBD2 matches 10 bases. The CDR3 runs to 13 residues. V lost 6 bases, J lost 5 bases, and 4 bases stayed unmatched. CDR1 is MDHEN, CDR2 SYDVKM, per germline. CDR3 sequence reads: CASRLAGGHEQYF. CDR3 nucleotide sequence: TGTGCCAGCAGATTAGCGGGAGGCCACGAGCAGTACTTC.

As for this clonotype: A much larger clone lies a single base off, so this may be a read error. This sequence joins TRBV28 and TRBJ2-5, with D tentatively TRBD1 (7 bases). V lost 1 base and J lost 11, with 20 bases in between. From germline, CDR1 is MDHEN and CDR2 SYDVKM. The CDR3 consists of 15 residues. The CDR3 DNA follows: TGTGCCAGCAGTTTATTGACGGCAGGGGGGAATGAGCAGTACTTC. This sequence encodes CASSLLTAGGNEQYF.

There are many counts of this clonotype. J is TRBJ2-1 and V is TRBV7-6; 14 nucleotides line up with TRBD2. V shed 1 base, J shed 5 bases, and the junction held 4 bases outside the gene matches. The CDR3 has 17 residues. Germline CDR1 SGHVS, CDR2 FNYEAQ. This CDR3 reads CASSLGTSGRRNNEQFF. The CDR3 nucleotides read TGTGCCAGCAGCTTAGGGACTAGCGGGAGGAGGAACAATGAGCAGTTCTTC.

To note about this clonotype: A far larger clone differs by one base, so this is likely a read error. This chain links TRBV20-1 with TRBJ2-1, with TRBD2 matching 12 bases. This CDR3 is 14 amino acids long. J was trimmed by 10 bases and V by 5 bases; bases with no gene match: 9. CDR1 DFQATT and CDR2 SNEGSKA come from the germline V gene (reference sequence). The CDR3 sequence is CSAYLAGGPYEQFF. DNA for the CDR3: TGCAGTGCTTACCTAGCGGGAGGGCCCTACGAGCAGTTCTTC.

This clonotype was counted ten times or more. The CDR3 nucleotides read TGTGCCAGCAGAGAGGGACAGGGTGTAGCTCAGCCCCAGCATTTT. Its translation: CASREGQGVAQPQHF. V and J are TRBV6-1 and TRBJ1-5; 9 bases map to TRBD1. The CDR3 extends over 15 amino acids. Germline CDR1 MNHNS, CDR2 SASEGT. Trimming took 6 bases from V and 6 from J; bases not matched to a gene: 9.

The sample holds many counts of this clonotype. The rearrangement joins TRBV7-3 to TRBJ2-3, with 9 bases lining up with TRBD2. The junction had 3 bases not matched to a gene; V was cut back by 1 base and J by 1 base. This CDR3 is built from 16 residues. Per the germline V gene, CDR1 is SGHTA and CDR2 is FQGTGA. CDR3 protein: CASSLMGGRGTDTQYF. CDR3 in DNA: TGTGCCAGCAGCTTAATGGGCGGGAGGGGCACAGATACGCAGTATTTT.

The table lists this clonotype with a few counts. A far larger clone is one base from this, pointing to a likely read error. The chain links TRBV5-8 to TRBJ2-3; 12 positions agree with TRBD2. This CDR3 spans 16 amino acids. J gave up 2 bases and V 5 bases, and 6 bases lay outside the gene matches. Germline-derived CDR1 and CDR2 are SGHTS and YDEGEE. The CDR3 coding sequence is TGTGCCAGCAGATCTCGACTAGCGGGGGCCACAGATACGCAGTATTTT. This codes for CASRSRLAGATDTQYF.

J is TRBJ2-1 and V is TRBV5-4, with a tentative D call TRBD2 (7 bases). Germline V gives CDR1 SGHNT, CDR2 YYREEE (reference sequence). Trimming took 4 bases from V and 7 from J, leaving 21 bases between them. CDR3 length: 16 amino acids. The CDR3 here is CASSPLGGRVINEQFF. For the CDR3, the DNA is TGTGCCAGCAGCCCCCTGGGGGGGCGAGTGATTAATGAGCAGTTCTTC.

This chain joins TRBV28 and TRBJ2-1; 7 positions agree with TRBD2. The CDR3 covers 14 residues. The V gene end was trimmed by 5 bases and the J gene end by 4 bases; junction bases not matched to a gene: 5. From germline, CDR1 is MDHEN and CDR2 SYDVKM. The CDR3 here is CASSIAGGYNEQFF. CDR3 in DNA: TGTGCCAGCAGTATAGCGGGCGGGTACAATGAGCAGTTCTTC.

This clonotype was seen repeatedly, ten times or more. The chain employs TRBV12-3 or TRBV12-4 and TRBJ1-1; no reliable D call. Trimming shortened V by 6 bases and J by 2 bases, and 22 bases separated the two germline ends. The CDR3 contains 17 residues. The CDR3 sequence: CASSFLGGRVGNTEAFF. Written as DNA, the CDR3 is TGTGCCAGCAGCTTCCTGGGAGGTCGCGTGGGAAACACTGAAGCTTTCTTT.